The text below deals with one T cell receptor (beta chain). Produced via immunoSEQ multiplex PCR; TCRdb's table is partial and in-frame only. This table holds 29,000 or so clones, around 90% found once. The germline gives CDR1 KGHSH, CDR2 LQKENI. The CDR3 spans 15 residues. Losses at the gene ends were 6 bases for V and 4 bases for J; bases not matched to a gene: 8. These data originate in a study of T cells in tuberculosis. In the study overall: Blood was taken before or within 7 days of anti-tuberculosis therapy.

Regarding time point: new active TB diagnosis, blood taken before or within 7 days of starting treatment. The receptor was derived from an adult with tuberculosis. Sample: PBMCs, taken at tuberculosis diagnosis. The chain links TRBV18 to TRBJ2-5; 10 bases map to TRBD1. The chain's CDR3 is CASSTGQGNRETQYF. The CDR3 DNA reads TGTGCCAGCTCGACGGGACAGGGGAATCGAGAGACCCAGTACTTC.